Each of the 23 T cell receptor beta chains below was sequenced from the same sample in a study of T-cell reconstitution after alpha-beta-depleted transplantation in children. During its preparation, the TCRbeta library received unique molecular identifiers. A single record per CDR3 protein comes from TCRdb applying MiXCR to the PCR reads. The sample has over 300,000 distinct CDR3 sequences, approximately 10% seen once; the top ten hold around 2.5%. The specimen was PBMCs from the stem cell graft donor, collected from the stem cell graft. All receptors come from a human donor who donated a stem cell graft to a child with acute lymphoblastic leukemia.

This clonotype was recorded only once. The rearrangement links TRBV11-2 to TRBJ2-1, with D possibly being TRBD2 (6 bases). CDR3 length equals 16 residues. The V gene's germline CDR1 is SGHAT and CDR2 FQNNGV. The V and J ends lost 3 bases and 2 bases respectively, with 14 bases between them. Here the CDR3 reads CASSFMLGGTYNEQFF. CDR3 DNA: TGTGCCAGCAGCTTTATGTTGGGAGGAACCTACAATGAGCAGTTCTTC.

As concerns this clonotype: No conserved phenylalanine or tryptophan is present at the end of the CDR3, so a read error is the likely explanation. V is TRBV4-1 and J is TRBJ1-3, with TRBD1 matching over 7 bases. The germline CDR1 and CDR2 sequences are MGHRA and YSYEKL. Trimming took 0 bases from V and 0 from J; bases not matched to a gene: 5. The CDR3 runs to 17 residues. The CDR3 DNA is TGCGCCAGCAGCCAAGATTGGAGGGGGCACTCTGGAAACACCATATATTAT. This translates into CASSQDWRGHSGNTIYY.

The chain combines TRBV5-1 with TRBJ2-2; no clear D. Looked up from germline, CDR1 is SGHRS and CDR2 is YFSETQ. V was shortened by 2 bases and J by 6 bases, with 8 bases between the two germline ends. CDR3 length: 13 amino acids. CDR3 sequence (DNA): TGCGCCAGCAGCTTTGACGGGCCCGGGGAGCTGTTTTTT. It codes for CASSFDGPGELFF.

This clonotype was recorded a few times. The chain joins TRBV5-1 to TRBJ2-3; tentatively, D is TRBD1 or TRBD2 (6 bases each). V lost 2 bases and J lost 3, with 13 bases in between. The germline V gene has CDR1 SGHRS and CDR2 YFSETQ. The CDR3 is 15 amino acids. The CDR3 loop reads CASSFRQAGTDTQYF. The CDR3 region has the DNA TGCGCCAGCAGCTTCCGACAGGCGGGAACAGATACGCAGTATTTT. Full variable domain (outside the CDR3, taken from reference TRBV5-1 and TRBJ2-3): KAGVTQTPRYLIKTRGQQVTLSCSPISGHRSVSWYQQTPGQGLQFLFEYFSETQRNKGNFPGRFSGRQFSNSRSEMNVSTLELGDSALYLCASSFRQAGTDTQYFGPGTRLTVL.

The chain is built from TRBV11-2 and TRBJ2-3; a possible D gene is TRBD2 (7 bases). The length of the CDR3 is 15 residues. Trimming removed 3 bases at V and 4 bases at J, with 14 bases between. The germline V gene has CDR1 SGHAT and CDR2 FQNNGV. CDR3 in amino acids: CASSLGAGEADTQYF. DNA for the CDR3: TGTGCCAGCAGCTTGGGGGCGGGAGAAGCAGATACGCAGTATTTT.

This clonotype was counted only a few times. The gene calls are TRBV20-1 and TRBJ2-7; D call uncertain. Looked up from germline, CDR1 is DFQATT and CDR2 is SNEGSKA (reference sequence). V dropped 6 bases and J dropped 0 bases, with 9 bases sitting between them. The CDR3 is 12 amino acids. The CDR3 spells CSAPDGSYEQYF. Here the CDR3 DNA reads TGCAGTGCCCCGGATGGCTCCTACGAGCAGTACTTC.

The chain uses TRBV20-1 and TRBJ2-7; 14 bases fit TRBD2. The length of the CDR3 is 16 residues. The V gene's germline CDR1 is DFQATT and CDR2 SNEGSKA (reference sequence). V was clipped by 5 bases and J by 6 bases; unmatched bases: 12. CDR3 nucleotide sequence: TGCAGTGCTCCTTTTCCGGGACTAGCGGGAGTAGCCGAGCAGTACTTC. Protein: CSAPFPGLAGVAEQYF.

This clonotype was counted only a few times. The V gene is TRBV15, the J gene TRBJ2-3; D remains ambiguous. The CDR3 is 13 residues long. Trimming left V 0 bases short and J 6 bases short, with 7 bases between. Germline V gene lookup returns CDR1 LNHNV and CDR2 YYDKDF (reference sequence). In DNA, the CDR3 is TGTGCCACCAGCAGAGATCTGGGGGATACGCAGTATTTT. This gives the protein CATSRDLGDTQYF. Drawing the rest from reference TRBV15 and TRBJ2-3, the complete variable domain is DAMVIQNPRYQVTQFGKPVTLSCSQTLNHNVMYWYQQKSSQAPKLLFHYYDKDFNNEADTPDNFQSRRPNTSFCFLDIRSPGLGDTAMYLCATSRDLGDTQYFGPGTRLTVL.

J is TRBJ2-4 and V is TRBV6-2 or TRBV6-3, with no clear D. Trimming removed 6 bases from V and 0 bases from J, with 27 bases in between. Germline V lookup: CDR1 MNHEY, CDR2 SVGEGT. The CDR3 loop spans 20 amino acids. CDR3 protein: CASRPMPANRRGLAKNIQYF. Written as DNA, the CDR3 is TGTGCCAGCAGACCCATGCCAGCAAACCGGAGAGGCCTAGCCAAAAACATTCAGTACTTC.

This chain connects TRBV7-9 to TRBJ2-1, with 11 bases lining up with TRBD2. This CDR3 has 15 residues. V lost 5 bases and J lost 9; bases outside the gene matches: 9. The germline CDR1 and CDR2 sequences are SEHNR and FQNEAQ (reference sequence). The CDR3 bases are TGTGCCAGCAGCACCTTAGCGGGAGGGCCGGGTGAGCAGTTCTTC. Its translation: CASSTLAGGPGEQFF.

This clonotype was counted between two and nine times. CDR3 bases: TGTGCCAGCAGCTTCATCACAGGGAATACCTACGAGCAGTACTTC. Amino acids: CASSFITGNTYEQYF. V is TRBV5-8 and J is TRBJ2-7; a weak D match, TRBD1 (6 bases). In germline, CDR1 is SGHTS, CDR2 YDEGEE. The CDR3 length is 15 residues. V lost 2 bases and J lost 2, with 14 bases in between.

This clonotype was seen at least ten times. CDR3: CSARVYQETQYF. The CDR3 DNA follows: TGCAGTGCTAGAGTGTACCAAGAGACCCAGTACTTC. The chain joins TRBV20-1 to TRBJ2-5; no clear D gene. The V end was cut by 1 base, the J end by 0 bases, with 3 bases between. The CDR3 runs 12 residues. CDR1 DFQATT and CDR2 SNEGSKA come from the germline V gene (reference sequence).

The chain joins TRBV20-1 to TRBJ1-5; D remains unclear. The germline V gene encodes CDR1 DFQATT and CDR2 SNEGSKA (reference sequence). V lost 0 bases to trimming and J lost 7 bases, with 16 bases between them. The CDR3 consists of 15 residues. This chain's CDR3 is CSARDWTKLNQPQHF. The CDR3, as DNA: TGCAGTGCTAGAGATTGGACGAAATTGAACCAGCCCCAGCATTTT.

This chain links TRBV4-2 with TRBJ2-1, with 9 bases matching TRBD1. The CDR3 runs to 19 residues. Germline CDR1 LGHNA, CDR2 YNFKEQ. J was trimmed by 2 bases and V by 2 bases; bases with no gene match: 13. CDR3 protein: CASSQLLFGDRATYNEQFF. Written as DNA, the CDR3 is TGTGCCAGCAGCCAACTACTTTTCGGGGACAGGGCTACCTACAATGAGCAGTTCTTC.

The chain is built from TRBV7-2 and TRBJ2-7, with 16 bases aligning to TRBD2. Germline-derived CDR1 and CDR2 are SGHTA and FQGNSA. The CDR3 is 16 amino acids. V was pared by 4 bases and J by 3 bases, with 3 bases of the junction left unmatched. CDR3 nucleotides: TGTGCCAGCAGCTCAGGGACTAGCGGGAGGGGCTACGAGCAGTACTTC. Amino acids: CASSSGTSGRGYEQYF.

The rearrangement joins TRBV6-5 to TRBJ2-2; D might be TRBD1 (6 bases). Germline-derived CDR1 and CDR2 are MNHEY and SVGAGI. Trimming took 4 bases from V and 5 from J, leaving 20 bases between them. The CDR3 consists of 17 residues. The CDR3 nucleotides read TGTGCCAGCAGTTTCGACAGGACCGGTAGTAGGACCGGGGAGCTGTTTTTT. It encodes CASSFDRTGSRTGELFF.

This clonotype turned up a few times. J is TRBJ2-2 and V is TRBV4-1; 7 bases are a match to TRBD2. Germline V CDR1 and CDR2: MGHRA, YSYEKL. Unmatched junction bases numbered 7, after V lost 1 base and J lost 2 bases. The CDR3 is 17 residues long. The CDR3 spells CASSQVAGTTNTGELFF. Written as DNA, the CDR3 is TGCGCCAGCAGCCAAGTGGCCGGGACTACTAACACCGGGGAGCTGTTTTTT.

In this sample, this clonotype turned up a few times. The genes are TRBV20-1 and TRBJ2-1; 11 bases match TRBD2. CDR3 size: 15 residues. Germline CDR1 is DFQATT and CDR2 is SNEGSKA (reference sequence). Trimming took 0 bases from V and 6 from J; bases not matched to a gene: 4. This CDR3 reads CSARDRGTSGNEQFF. The CDR3 nucleotides are TGCAGTGCTAGAGATCGAGGGACTAGCGGCAATGAGCAGTTCTTC.

This clonotype has more than one count but fewer than ten. The chain uses TRBV20-1 and TRBJ2-3; 11 nucleotides align to TRBD2. Looked up from germline, CDR1 is DFQATT and CDR2 is SNEGSKA (reference sequence). The V and J ends lost 2 bases and 4 bases, in that order; junction bases with no gene match: 8. The CDR3 is 16 amino acids. The CDR3 bases are TGCAGTGCTAGACGAATAGCGGGAGGGCCGTCAGATACGCAGTATTTT. Its protein is CSARRIAGGPSDTQYF.

This clonotype showed up just a few times. This chain links TRBV5-5 with TRBJ2-3; possibly TRBD2 for D (6 bases). The germline V and J ends were trimmed by 0 bases and 3 bases, with 20 bases remaining between them. Looked up from germline, CDR1 is SGHKS and CDR2 is YYEKEE (reference sequence). This CDR3 has 18 residues. As DNA, the CDR3 is TGTGCCAGCAGCTTGGCGGGAGAGGCCAACCAACAGACAGATACGCAGTATTTT. This gives the protein CASSLAGEANQQTDTQYF.

This clonotype appeared a few times. The CDR3 region has the DNA TGTGCCAGCAGCTTCGGAGCTTACGAGCAGTACTTC. Residues: CASSFGAYEQYF. The chain couples TRBV7-9 to TRBJ2-7; D is unclear. Germline V lookup: CDR1 SEHNR, CDR2 FQNEAQ (reference sequence). Trimming cost V 3 bases and J 4 bases, with 7 bases left between them. The CDR3 consists of 12 residues.

The chain uses TRBV18 and TRBJ2-3, with D hard to call. V was shortened by 6 bases and J by 0 bases, with 13 bases between the two germline ends. Germline V gives CDR1 KGHSH, CDR2 LQKENI. The CDR3 loop spans 15 amino acids. DNA of the CDR3: TGTGCCAGCTCTCCAACTGCAGCTAGCACAGATACGCAGTATTTT. Protein product: CASSPTAASTDTQYF. Full variable domain (missing parts from reference TRBV18 and TRBJ2-3): NAGVMQNPRHLVRRRGQEARLRCSPMKGHSHVYWYRQLPEEGLKFMVYLQKENIIDESGMPKERFSAEFPKEGPSILRIQQVVRGDSAAYFCASSPTAASTDTQYFGPGTRLTVL.

The V call is TRBV15, the J call TRBJ2-3; tentative D call: TRBD2 (5 bases). The CDR3 has 15 amino acids. The germline gives CDR1 LNHNV, CDR2 YYDKDF (reference sequence). Trimming stripped 0 bases from V and 1 base from J, with 8 bases between. CDR3 residues: CATSRDLGGTDTQYF. CDR3 coding DNA: TGTGCCACCAGCAGAGATCTCGGGGGCACAGATACGCAGTATTTT.